This T cell receptor beta chain was recorded in a study of blood T cell repertoires in COVID-19 (dated by TCRdb to 2018 to 2021). Background on the whole study: Samples from collaborators originated in the United States, Italy and Spain and spanned both the acute and convalescent phases of COVID-19. The material from the prospective study consisted of cDNA or gDNA derived from T cells, B-cell-depleted T cells, or PBMCs. Subjects who had been exposed to COVID-19, were actively infected with it, or had recovered from it provided the deeply sampled blood TCRbeta repertoires that made up the dataset. A freely available public database, intended as a resource for researchers studying the immune response to SARS-CoV-2, is where the repertoires were released. The samples were drawn from two sources: the first 160 participants of the ongoing ImmuneRACE study, and over 950 subjects contributed by 6 global collaborators. A de-identified subject ID, COVID-19 status, age in years and sex were almost always included in the sample metadata. Where HLA class I and class II types were available, the types were taken from metadata supplied by the sample provider, not from assay-based typing. Here is what the overall study found, with its caveats: The quantity of clinical and demographic metadata differed by source and by participant and was supplied without curation.

Looking up the germline V gene yields CDR1 SGDLS and CDR2 YYNGEE. Trimming at the junction amounts to 0 bases on V and 6 bases on J, and the germline ends lie 9 bases apart. The CDR3 contains 13 residues, cysteine and phenylalanine counted. Here the CDR3 DNA is all that survives: 39 bases in frame from base 1. Points on this clone: Its antigen is not yet known. It has no much larger one-base neighbor in the sample; base qualities were not kept.

The immunoSEQ Assay, a bias-controlled multiplex PCR, was used to amplify TCRbeta CDR3 regions from genomic DNA. Per the source publication's procedure: The number of nucleated cells in each sample was estimated by amplification of reference gene primers within the assay. To quantify the absolute abundance of each unique TCRbeta CDR3 rearrangement, sequence reads were collapsed and filtered. Productive Simpson clonality was computed per sample as the square root of Simpson's diversity index over productive rearrangements. This immuneACCESS table, as held by TCRdb, lists in-frame sequences with V and J called but not all clones. Of the missing ones, under half trace to an unresolved V gene in checked studies; the others have no known cause. Clone size and V and J calls were adopted from that table, with D and trimming inferred from the DNA. Recorded for this sample are around 250,000 clones; about four fifths of them occurred a single time. Jointly, the top ten make up about 3.4% of the sample.

Participants in the prospective study were enrolled through a virtual design, were aged about 18 to 100 years, and lived in approximately 24 United States geographic areas. In the prospective study, cohorts were assigned on the basis of participant-reported clinical history obtained from a screening survey and a study questionnaire. Recovered participants in ImmuneRACE Cohort 3 were defined as having two consecutive negative NP/OP PCR tests, clearance from a healthcare professional, or resolution of symptoms. In the prospective study, mobile phlebotomists collected whole blood, serum and a nasopharyngeal or oropharyngeal swab from each participant. Prospective study participants could optionally give additional blood draws and questionnaires over a roughly two-month period. Before DNA extraction, blood samples from the prospective study were shipped at room temperature or frozen.

The sequenced material came from PBMCs or T cells enriched from blood (not recorded which). The origin of this receptor is a man between 50 and 59 years old who had recovered from COVID-19. The chain joins TRBV9 to TRBJ1-1, with a weak D call of TRBD1 (6 bases match). The CDR3 is CASSVVEGAEAFF. The DNA sequence follows: TGTGCCAGCAGCGTAGTTGAGGGGGCTGAAGCTTTCTTT.